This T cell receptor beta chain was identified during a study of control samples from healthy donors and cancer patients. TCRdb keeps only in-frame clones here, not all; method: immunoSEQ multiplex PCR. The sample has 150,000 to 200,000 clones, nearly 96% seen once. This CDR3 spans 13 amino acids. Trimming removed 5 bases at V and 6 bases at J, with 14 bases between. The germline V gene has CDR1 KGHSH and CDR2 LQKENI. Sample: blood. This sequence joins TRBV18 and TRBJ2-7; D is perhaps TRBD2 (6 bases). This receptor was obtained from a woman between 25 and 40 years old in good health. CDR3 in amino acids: CASSVTSGSEQYF. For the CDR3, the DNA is TGTGCCAGCTCAGTGACCAGCGGGTCCGAGCAGTACTTC.